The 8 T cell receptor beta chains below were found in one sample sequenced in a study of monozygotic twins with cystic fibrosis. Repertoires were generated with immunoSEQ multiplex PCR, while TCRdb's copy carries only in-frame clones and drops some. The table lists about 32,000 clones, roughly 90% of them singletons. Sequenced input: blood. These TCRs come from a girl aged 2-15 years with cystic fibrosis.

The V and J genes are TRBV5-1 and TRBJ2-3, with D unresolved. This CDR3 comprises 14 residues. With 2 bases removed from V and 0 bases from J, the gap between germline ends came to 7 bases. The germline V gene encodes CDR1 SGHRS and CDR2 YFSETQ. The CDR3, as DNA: TGCGCCAGCAGCTTACTGGCAAGCACAGATACGCAGTATTTT. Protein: CASSLLASTDTQYF.

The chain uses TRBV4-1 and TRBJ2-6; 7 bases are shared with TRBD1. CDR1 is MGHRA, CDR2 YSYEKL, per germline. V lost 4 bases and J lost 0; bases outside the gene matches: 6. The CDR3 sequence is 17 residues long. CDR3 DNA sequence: TGCGCCAGCAGCCCCGGGACAGCCTACTCTGGGGCCAACGTCCTGACTTTC. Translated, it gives CASSPGTAYSGANVLTF.

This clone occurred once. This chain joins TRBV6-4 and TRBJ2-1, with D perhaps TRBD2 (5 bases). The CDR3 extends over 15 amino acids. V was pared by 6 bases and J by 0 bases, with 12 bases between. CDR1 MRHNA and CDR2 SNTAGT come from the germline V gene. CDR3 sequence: CASSPSGSSYNEQFF. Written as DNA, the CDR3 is TGTGCCAGCAGCCCCTCTGGGAGCTCCTACAATGAGCAGTTCTTC.

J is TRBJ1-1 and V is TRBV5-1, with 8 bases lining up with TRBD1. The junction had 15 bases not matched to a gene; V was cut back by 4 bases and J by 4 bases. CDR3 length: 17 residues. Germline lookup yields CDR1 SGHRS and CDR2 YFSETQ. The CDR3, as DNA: TGCGCCAGCAGCCCCGGGACAGGACACTCAGGGACCACTGAAGCTTTCTTT. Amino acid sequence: CASSPGTGHSGTTEAFF. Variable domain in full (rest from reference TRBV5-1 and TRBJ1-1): KAGVTQTPRYLIKTRGQQVTLSCSPISGHRSVSWYQQTPGQGLQFLFEYFSETQRNKGNFPGRFSGRQFSNSRSEMNVSTLELGDSALYLCASSPGTGHSGTTEAFFGQGTRLTVV.

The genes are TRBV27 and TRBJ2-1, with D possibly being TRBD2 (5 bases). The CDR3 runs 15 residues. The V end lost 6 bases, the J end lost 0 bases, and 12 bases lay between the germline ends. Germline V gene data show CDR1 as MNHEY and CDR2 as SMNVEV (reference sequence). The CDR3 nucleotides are TGTGCCAGCAGGGATAGCGCGAGCTCCTACAATGAGCAGTTCTTC. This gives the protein CASRDSASSYNEQFF.

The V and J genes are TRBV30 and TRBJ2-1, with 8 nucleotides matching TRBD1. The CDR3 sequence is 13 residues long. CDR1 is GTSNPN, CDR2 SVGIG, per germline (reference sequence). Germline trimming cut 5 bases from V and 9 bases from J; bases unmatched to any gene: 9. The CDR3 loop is CAWGGQVEGEQFF. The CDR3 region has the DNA TGTGCCTGGGGGGGACAGGTAGAGGGTGAGCAGTTCTTC.

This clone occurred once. In nucleotides, the CDR3 is TGCGCCAGCAGTTGGACAGGGGAGGACACTGAAGCTTTCTTT. It codes for CASSWTGEDTEAFF. The V gene is TRBV5-1, the J gene TRBJ1-1, with 9 bases lining up with TRBD1. The V segment lost 5 bases and the J segment 3 bases; nucleotides outside the gene matches: 5. Germline CDR1 SGHRS, CDR2 YFSETQ. The CDR3 runs to 14 residues.

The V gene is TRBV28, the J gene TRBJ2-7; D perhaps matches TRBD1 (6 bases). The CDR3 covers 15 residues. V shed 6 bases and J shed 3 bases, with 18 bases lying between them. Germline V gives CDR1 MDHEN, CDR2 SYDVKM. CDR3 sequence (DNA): TGTGCCAGCAGGGATAGGGACCAGGGGATCTACGAGCAGTACTTC. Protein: CASRDRDQGIYEQYF.